This T cell receptor (beta chain) stems from a study of regulatory T cells in long-lasting Graves disease. Building of the TCR beta libraries involved iRepertoire HTBI primers and Arm-PCR of CDR3 regions. From the multiplex PCR reads, TCRdb called clonotypes with MiXCR, one entry per CDR3 protein. The sample shows about 400,000 distinct CDR3 sequences, around 16% of them seen only once. CDR1 and CDR2 (germline): SQVTM, ANQGSEA. V shed 7 bases and J shed 1 base, with 10 bases lying between them. The CDR3 spans 12 residues. The time point denotes: newly diagnosed GD, antithyroid drugs for less than 3 months. Generation of the TCR library employed RNA extracted from PBMCs.

The receptor was derived from a female donor with Graves disease. V is TRBV29-1 and J is TRBJ1-1, with unresolved D. Sequencing used peripheral blood mononuclear cells (PBMCs), obtained at new diagnosis, from a patient treated with antithyroid drugs. The CDR3 DNA reads TGCAGCGGCGGGCGACGGAACACTGAAGCTTTCTTT. It encodes CSGGRRNTEAFF.